The clone carrying this T cell receptor (beta chain) was seen a handful of times. Its target is not known. The stimulus was lysate of CMV-infected fibroblasts, around 9.3 ug/mL. Sorting selected CD4+ T cells upregulating both CD40 ligand and CD69. Suppressive ART was started during chronic HIV-1 infection in these adults. Plasma HIV-1 RNA stayed below 50 copies/mL for at least 4 years. The sample originates from a study of persistence of HIV-infected CD4 T cells. The libraries were made with immunoSEQ version 4 in survey mode. TCRdb's copy holds only in-frame clones and misses some; the assay was immunoSEQ multiplex PCR. In the table there are under 15,000 clones, about 72% of which are singletons. The ends were cut back, 5 bases at V and 2 bases at J, with 9 bases in the middle. Looked up from germline, CDR1 is LNHDA and CDR2 is SQIVND (reference sequence). The CDR3 extends over 13 amino acids.

This receptor was taken from an adult man with HIV who was CMV-seropositive. Sample: CD4+ T cells sorted from PBMCs after roughly 20-hour stimulation, taken from a patient who received antiretroviral therapy. The V and J genes are TRBV19 and TRBJ1-2, with a tentative D call TRBD1 (5 bases). As DNA, the CDR3 is TGTGCCAGTAGTCCCCAGGGAAACTATGGCTACACCTTC. Translated: CASSPQGNYGYTF.